Listed below are T cell receptor beta chains from one sample, sequenced in a study of radiotherapy plus CTLA-4 blockade in lung cancer. The table came from immunoSEQ multiplex PCR; TCRdb's copy has only in-frame clones and leaves some out. The top ten clones hold less than 5% of a sample with about 72,000 clones, around four fifths of them seen once. The sequencing here drew on peripheral blood, taken from a patient treated with radiotherapy plus ipilimumab. These receptors all stem from a human donor with non-small cell lung cancer who had a partial response to radiotherapy plus ipilimumab. The CDR3 runs from the conserved cysteine through the conserved F or W. Each record gives: CDR3 protein, CDR3 DNA, V gene, clone size, J gene, D gene. A D gene is named only where the DNA matches it firmly. Size is stated for part of the rows, as once, few or many counts, or as a class when the clone is expanded.

CASSLGIPYGYTF	TGTGCCAGCAGTTTGGGCATACCCTATGGCTACACCTTC	TRBV28	.	TRBJ1-2	.
CASSPTSGGPDTQYF	TGTGCCAGCTCTCCGACTAGCGGGGGACCAGATACGCAGTATTTT	TRBV18	once	TRBJ2-3	TRBD2
CASSKGASGSIGQETQYF	TGTGCCAGCAGCAAAGGGGCTAGCGGGTCCATAGGCCAAGAGACCCAGTACTTC	TRBV7-3	.	TRBJ2-5	TRBD2
CASSFTEPLQGAGGYTF	TGTGCCAGCAGCTTCACAGAACCCTTACAGGGGGCTGGGGGCTACACCTTC	TRBV28	once	TRBJ1-2	TRBD1
CATKYRGLSYEQYF	TGTGCCACCAAATACCGGGGACTTTCCTACGAGCAGTACTTC	TRBV6-5	.	TRBJ2-7	.
CASRQGQTNNQPQHF	TGTGCCAGCAGACAAGGACAGACAAACAATCAGCCCCAGCATTTT	TRBV28	.	TRBJ1-5	.
CASSLSPTGELFF	TGTGCCAGCAGCCTCTCCCCGACCGGGGAGCTGTTTTTT	TRBV28	.	TRBJ2-2	.
CASSVGTGSADTQYF	TGTGCCAGCAGTGTAGGGACAGGGAGTGCTGATACGCAGTATTTT	TRBV6-1	.	TRBJ2-3	TRBD1
CASSLNRGLAGVYEQYF	TGTGCCAGCAGTTTAAACCGGGGACTAGCGGGGGTCTACGAGCAGTACTTC	TRBV27	.	TRBJ2-7	TRBD2
CASSPSGRGWAFF	TGTGCCAGCAGTCCGAGTGGAAGGGGTTGGGCTTTCTTT	TRBV2	.	TRBJ1-1	.
CASSLGTSGRPDTQYF	TGTGCCAGCAGCCTGGGGACTAGCGGGAGGCCAGATACGCAGTATTTT	TRBV28	.	TRBJ2-3	TRBD2
CASSAAGGYRGYTF	TGCGCCAGCAGCGCCGCCGGGGGGTATCGTGGCTACACCTTC	TRBV4-1	.	TRBJ1-2	.
CASSLGYRGSGEQYF	TGTGCCAGCAGCTTAGGGTACAGGGGGTCGGGCGAGCAGTACTTC	TRBV11-2	.	TRBJ2-7	TRBD1
CASSFPQGGSSYEQYF	TGTGCCAGCAGTTTTCCCCAGGGCGGGAGTTCCTACGAGCAGTACTTC	TRBV28	.	TRBJ2-7	TRBD2
CASRATGALNQPQHF	TGTGCCAGCAGGGCGACAGGGGCCCTCAATCAGCCCCAGCATTTT	TRBV2	.	TRBJ1-5	TRBD1
CASSLAGGSYEQYF	TGTGCCAGCAGTCTAGCGGGAGGGTCCTACGAGCAGTACTTC	TRBV6-5	few	TRBJ2-7	TRBD2
CASSLAGGRSYNEQFF	TGCGCCAGCAGCTTGGCGGGGGGGCGCTCCTACAATGAGCAGTTCTTC	TRBV5-1	.	TRBJ2-1	TRBD2
CASSMSASGRSTGELFF	TGTGCCAGTAGTATGTCGGCTAGCGGGAGGTCGACCGGGGAGCTGTTTTTT	TRBV19	once	TRBJ2-2	TRBD2
CASSSRALKETQYF	TGTGCCAGCAGTTCCCGAGCACTAAAAGAGACCCAGTACTTC	TRBV6-6	few	TRBJ2-5	.
CSVRGLAADTDTQYF	TGCAGCGTCCGGGGGCTAGCGGCGGACACAGATACGCAGTATTTT	TRBV29-1	.	TRBJ2-3	.
CASKAGNYGYTF	TGTGCCAGCAAGGCAGGGAACTATGGCTACACCTTC	TRBV28	few	TRBJ1-2	.
CASSQDGTGNYGYTF	TGTGCCAGCAGCCAAGATGGGACTGGGAACTATGGCTACACCTTC	TRBV4-2	.	TRBJ1-2	.
CASSLETGGGNQPQHF	TGTGCCAGCAGCTTGGAGACAGGTGGAGGTAATCAGCCCCAGCATTTT	TRBV5-6	.	TRBJ1-5	.
CASSSGSDRGGGEQFF	TGTGCCAGCAGTTCTGGTTCTGACAGGGGGGGCGGTGAGCAGTTCTTC	TRBV28	once	TRBJ2-1	TRBD1
CAISENWQREYQETQYF	TGTGCCATCAGTGAAAATTGGCAGCGGGAGTACCAAGAGACCCAGTACTTC	TRBV10-3	.	TRBJ2-5	TRBD2
CASSYDRGANTQYF	TGTGCCAGCAGCTATGACAGGGGGGCGAATACGCAGTATTTT	TRBV5-6	.	TRBJ2-3	TRBD1
CASSRDRDTEAFF	TGTGCCAGTAGCCGGGACAGGGACACTGAAGCTTTCTTT	TRBV19	.	TRBJ1-1	TRBD1
CASRTGNTEAFF	TGCGCCAGCAGAACAGGGAACACTGAAGCTTTCTTT	TRBV10-2	.	TRBJ1-1	.
CASSFRYEQYF	TGTGCCAGCAGTTTCAGGTACGAGCAGTACTTC	TRBV5-6	.	TRBJ2-7	.
CASRPHGGGQPQHF	TGTGCCAGCAGACCCCATGGGGGCGGTCAGCCCCAGCATTTT	TRBV6-5	.	TRBJ1-5	.
CASSFGPFYEQYF	TGTGCCAGCAGCTTTGGGCCTTTCTACGAGCAGTACTTC	TRBV7-2	.	TRBJ2-7	.
CASSEVAGISQPQHF	TGTGCCAGCAGTGAGGTTGCAGGGATTAGTCAGCCCCAGCATTTT	TRBV2	.	TRBJ1-5	.
CASSLSGRGAYTGELFF	TGTGCCAGCAGCCTTAGCGGGAGGGGAGCATACACCGGGGAGCTGTTTTTT	TRBV7-2	once	TRBJ2-2	TRBD2
CASSPLGTVVQPQHF	TGTGCCAGCAGCCCACTTGGGACAGTGGTTCAGCCCCAGCATTTT	TRBV6-5	.	TRBJ1-5	TRBD1
CASSLAGAGNQPQHF	TGTGCCAGCAGCTTGGCGGGGGCCGGCAATCAGCCCCAGCATTTT	TRBV7-6	.	TRBJ1-5	.
CSATGLADSDTQYF	TGCAGCGCGACCGGACTAGCAGATTCAGATACGCAGTATTTT	TRBV29-1	.	TRBJ2-3	TRBD2
CASSLHRGGKNIQYF	TGTGCCAGCAGTTTGCACAGGGGGGGAAAAAACATTCAGTACTTC	TRBV5-8	.	TRBJ2-4	.
CSASRTGDFFGYTF	TGCAGCGCTTCCAGGACAGGGGATTTCTTCGGCTACACCTTC	TRBV29-1	.	TRBJ1-2	TRBD1
CASISQAARPTRAFF	TGTGCCAGCATCTCCCAAGCGGCGAGACCCACAAGAGCTTTCTTT	TRBV27	once	TRBJ1-1	.
CASSHSGASYEQYF	TGTGCCAGCAGCCATAGCGGGGCAAGCTACGAGCAGTACTTC	TRBV6-6	.	TRBJ2-7	TRBD2
CATSLGHLENTEAFF	TGTGCCACCTCATTAGGACACCTCGAGAACACTGAAGCTTTCTTT	TRBV18	.	TRBJ1-1	.
CASRPRTPNTEAFF	TGTGCCAGCAGACCTAGGACACCGAACACTGAAGCTTTCTTT	TRBV28	.	TRBJ1-1	.
CASSQGLAGESRTGELFF	TGTGCCAGCAGCCAGGGACTAGCGGGAGAGTCTCGCACCGGGGAGCTGTTTTTT	TRBV9	.	TRBJ2-2	TRBD2
CASSERYYGYTF	TGTGCCAGCAGTGAACGGTATTATGGCTACACCTTC	TRBV28	.	TRBJ1-2	.
CASRPGGQVDTGELFF	TGTGCCAGTAGACCCGGGGGACAGGTAGATACCGGGGAGCTGTTTTTT	TRBV28	.	TRBJ2-2	TRBD1